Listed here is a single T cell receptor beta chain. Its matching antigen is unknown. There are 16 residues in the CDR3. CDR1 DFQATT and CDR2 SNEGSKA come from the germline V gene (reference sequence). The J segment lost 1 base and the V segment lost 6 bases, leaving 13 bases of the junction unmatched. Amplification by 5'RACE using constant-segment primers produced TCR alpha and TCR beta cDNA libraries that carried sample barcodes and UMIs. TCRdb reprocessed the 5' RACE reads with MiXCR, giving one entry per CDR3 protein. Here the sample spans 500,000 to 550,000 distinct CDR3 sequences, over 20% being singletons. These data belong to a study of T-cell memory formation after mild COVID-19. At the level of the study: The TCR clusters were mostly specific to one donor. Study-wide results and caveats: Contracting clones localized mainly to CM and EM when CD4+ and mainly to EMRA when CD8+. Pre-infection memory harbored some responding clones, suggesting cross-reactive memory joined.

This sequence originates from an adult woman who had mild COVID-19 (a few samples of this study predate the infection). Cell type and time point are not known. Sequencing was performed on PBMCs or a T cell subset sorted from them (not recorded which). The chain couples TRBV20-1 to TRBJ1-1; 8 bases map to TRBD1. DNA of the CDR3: TGCAGTGCCGACAGGGGCGGGTCGCGTAGGAACACTGAAGCTTTCTTT. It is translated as CSADRGGSRRNTEAFF.